This T cell receptor (beta chain) was documented in a study of cytomegalovirus exposure and HLA in healthy donors. Study outcomes and limitations: The listing of 150 or so TCR beta chains classed them as cytomegalovirus-associated.

The primer mix had 60 Vbeta and 13 Jbeta primers. TCRdb's table, derived via immunoSEQ multiplex PCR, lists solely in-frame clones and lacks some. Counted here are 150,000 to 200,000 clones, about four fifths occurring once; the ten biggest clones make up around 2%. The CDR3 loop spans 13 amino acids. The V end was cut by 0 bases, the J end by 8 bases, with 11 bases between. Germline assignment: CDR1 SGHRS and CDR2 YFSETQ. Worth noting for this clone: The antigen is not known.

The gene calls are TRBV5-1 and TRBJ1-2; the D is unclear. Sample: PBMCs. This TCR was recovered from a man aged 18 to 30 in good health and CMV-seronegative. The CDR3 sequence: CASSLASLSGYTF. The CDR3, as DNA: TGCGCCAGCAGCTTGGCCTCTTTAAGCGGCTACACCTTC.